This is a list of T cell receptor beta chains from one sample in a study of T cells in Graves' hyperthyroidism and ophthalmopathy. One entry per CDR3 protein results from TCRdb running MiXCR on the multiplex PCR reads. The sample shows a few hundred thousand distinct CDR3 sequences, approximately 12% of them seen only once. The sequenced sample consisted of blood. Receptors were obtained from a man aged 30-40 years with Graves' hyperthyroidism that later progressed to Graves' ophthalmopathy. Each CDR3 is given with its conserved first and last residue. D genes are given only for firm matches. Only part of the rows carry a size: once, few, many, or a class if the clone is expanded.

clone_size j_call d_call v_call cdr3_aa cdr3_nt
many TRBJ2-7 . TRBV5-1 CASSLGEYEQYF TGCGCCAGCAGCTTGGGGGAGTACGAGCAGTACTTC
many TRBJ2-3 TRBD2 TRBV11-2 CASSLVLASDTQYF TGTGCCAGCAGCTTAGTACTAGCGTCAGATACGCAGTATTTT
many TRBJ2-1 . TRBV7-2 CASSLGLAYNEQFF TGTGCCAGCAGCTTAGGGCTAGCTTACAATGAGCAGTTCTTC
many TRBJ1-2 . TRBV6-2/TRBV6-3 CASNHRVRGYTF TGTGCCAGCAATCACAGGGTGCGAGGCTACACCTTC
. TRBJ1-5 . TRBV10-2 CASKSITGDQPQHF TGCGCCAGCAAATCTATCACTGGGGATCAGCCCCAGCATTTT
many TRBJ1-2 . TRBV6-1 CASRGAGASYGYTF TGTGCCAGCAGGGGGGCAGGGGCCTCCTATGGCTACACCTTC
many TRBJ2-5 TRBD2 TRBV20-1 CSALGGMQETQYF TGCAGTGCCCTGGGGGGGATGCAAGAGACCCAGTACTTC
many TRBJ2-1 TRBD2 TRBV2 CASGLAGYNEQFF TGTGCCAGCGGGCTAGCGGGTTACAATGAGCAGTTCTTC
few TRBJ2-3 TRBD2 TRBV20-1 CSARVIAGGGTDTQYF TGCAGTGCTAGAGTAATAGCGGGGGGGGGCACAGATACGCAGTATTTT
many TRBJ2-3 TRBD1 TRBV28 CASRPRDRGPDTQYF TGTGCCAGCAGGCCCCGGGACAGGGGCCCGGATACGCAGTATTTT
few TRBJ1-1 . TRBV13 CASSSSGAEAFF TGTGCCAGCAGCTCCAGCGGCGCTGAAGCTTTCTTT
many TRBJ2-3 TRBD2 TRBV28 CASRAGADTQYF TGTGCCAGCCGGGCGGGGGCAGATACGCAGTATTTT
many TRBJ2-5 TRBD2 TRBV3-1 CASSRTSAQETQYF TGTGCCAGCAGTCGGACTAGCGCCCAAGAGACCCAGTACTTC
many TRBJ2-7 . TRBV20-1 CSASSATPLLQYF TGCAGTGCTAGCTCGGCCACCCCCCTGCTGCAGTACTTC
many TRBJ1-5 TRBD1 TRBV30 CAWSGGQGGLNQPQHF TGTGCCTGGAGTGGTGGGCAGGGGGGACTCAATCAGCCCCAGCATTTT
many TRBJ1-2 . TRBV28 CATTPRQNYGYTF TGTGCCACCACCCCGAGACAGAACTATGGCTACACCTTC
many TRBJ2-5 . TRBV20-1 CSALRGQETQYF TGCAGTGCCCTGCGGGGCCAAGAGACCCAGTACTTC
few TRBJ2-5 TRBD2 TRBV19 CATYSGGAGETQYF TGTGCCACCTATAGCGGGGGGGCCGGAGAGACCCAGTACTTC
. TRBJ2-7 . TRBV19 CASSMFSSYEQYF TGTGCCAGTAGTATGTTCAGCTCCTACGAGCAGTACTTC
many TRBJ1-4 . TRBV9 CASSSGTLATNEKLFF TGTGCCAGCAGCTCCGGGACACTCGCAACTAATGAAAAACTGTTTTTT
few TRBJ2-7 . TRBV13 CASSPIGPLREQYF TGTGCCAGCAGCCCTATCGGTCCCCTACGCGAGCAGTACTTC
few TRBJ2-1 TRBD1 TRBV14 CASSRTGGTYNEQFF TGTGCCAGCAGTCGAACAGGGGGTACCTACAATGAGCAGTTCTTC
. TRBJ2-5 . TRBV27 CASSLIGPQDIQETQYF TGTGCCAGCAGTTTAATTGGCCCACAAGATATACAAGAGACCCAGTACTTC
many TRBJ1-3 . TRBV28 CASSLAGVGNTIYF TGTGCCAGCAGTTTGGCAGGGGTTGGAAACACCATATATTTT
. TRBJ2-7 . TRBV6-5 CASSYSAGKAYEQYF TGTGCCAGCAGTTACTCGGCAGGGAAGGCCTACGAGCAGTACTTC
many TRBJ2-3 TRBD1 TRBV11-2 CASSPIDRGTDTQYF TGTGCCAGCAGCCCGATCGACAGGGGCACAGATACGCAGTATTTT
many TRBJ2-5 . TRBV24-1 CATSDSGPAETQYF TGTGCCACCAGTGACTCAGGCCCCGCGGAGACCCAGTACTTC
. TRBJ1-2 . TRBV6-1 CASRKQGSNYGYTF TGTGCCAGCAGAAAACAGGGATCTAACTATGGCTACACCTTC
many TRBJ2-7 . TRBV28 CASTVGGEQYF TGTGCCAGCACCGTTGGGGGGGAGCAGTACTTC
. TRBJ1-2 . TRBV20-1 CSALNGQGEGYTF TGCAGTGCTTTAAATGGCCAGGGAGAGGGCTACACCTTC
many TRBJ2-3 . TRBV5-1 CASSLAGTRSTDTQYF TGCGCCAGCAGCTTGGCCGGGACCCGTAGCACAGATACGCAGTATTTT
many TRBJ1-2 . TRBV11-2 CASSLESGTLPYYGYTF TGTGCCAGCAGCTTAGAGTCCGGGACCCTCCCTTATTATGGCTACACCTTC
. TRBJ2-5 TRBD2 TRBV5-4 CASSYREGVETQYF TGTGCCAGCTCCTATCGGGAGGGGGTGGAGACCCAGTACTTC
many TRBJ1-4 . TRBV5-1 CASSSQGFNEKLFF TGCGCCAGCAGCTCACAGGGCTTCAATGAAAAACTGTTTTTT
many TRBJ2-1 TRBD1 TRBV12-3/TRBV12-4 CASSLFTVSDRGGEQFF TGTGCCAGCAGTTTATTCACCGTCTCGGACAGGGGAGGGGAGCAGTTCTTC
many TRBJ2-1 . TRBV12-3/TRBV12-4 CASSLRLRGLFYEQFF TGTGCCAGCAGCTTAAGGTTGCGGGGACTTTTCTATGAGCAGTTCTTC
. TRBJ2-7 TRBD2 TRBV7-6 CASSLTSGALEQYF TGTGCCAGCAGCCTAACTAGCGGGGCCCTTGAGCAGTACTTC
many TRBJ2-3 . TRBV2 CATQTGVSDTQYF TGTGCCACCCAAACGGGGGTTTCAGATACGCAGTATTTT
. TRBJ2-1 TRBD1 TRBV12-5 CATRQGAYNEQFF TGTGCTACCCGACAGGGGGCCTACAATGAGCAGTTCTTC
few TRBJ2-2 . TRBV15 CATSRDRAGMTGELFF TGTGCCACCAGCAGAGATCGCGCAGGGATGACCGGGGAGCTGTTTTTT
many TRBJ1-4 . TRBV6-1 CASSEYTGYEKLFF TGTGCCAGCAGTGAGTACACAGGGTACGAAAAACTGTTTTTT
. TRBJ1-4 . TRBV9 CASSPGGNEPTNEKLFF TGTGCCAGCAGCCCCGGAGGAAACGAACCAACTAATGAAAAACTGTTTTTT
few TRBJ1-4 TRBD1 TRBV20-1 CSAEDRGVIGVEKLFF TGCAGTGCCGAGGACAGGGGAGTGATTGGGGTTGAAAAACTGTTTTTT
many TRBJ1-4 . TRBV27 CASSRVTGTEGRKLFF TGTGCCAGCAGTAGAGTTACCGGGACCGAGGGTAGAAAACTGTTTTTT
few TRBJ2-7 TRBD2 TRBV5-1 CASRISGGSEQYF TGCGCCAGCAGAATTAGCGGGGGCTCCGAGCAGTACTTC
many TRBJ1-5 TRBD1 TRBV7-9 CASSLGGQTGQPQHF TGTGCCAGCAGCTTAGGGGGACAGACAGGACAGCCCCAGCATTTT
. TRBJ2-2 TRBD1 TRBV29-1 CSVSGTGFTGELFF TGCAGCGTGTCCGGGACAGGGTTCACCGGGGAGCTGTTTTTT
few TRBJ1-6 TRBD1 TRBV7-6 CASSSGGDNNSPLHF TGTGCCAGCAGTTCAGGGGGCGATAATAATTCACCCCTCCACTTT
many TRBJ1-2 . TRBV12-3/TRBV12-4 CASSQRAGINYGYTF TGTGCCAGCAGCCAAAGGGCAGGGATTAACTATGGCTACACCTTC
many TRBJ2-2 TRBD1 TRBV28 CASSSLTGKGYGELFF TGTGCCAGCAGTTCCCTGACAGGGAAGGGATACGGGGAGCTGTTTTTT
many TRBJ1-6 . TRBV27 CASQPRESYNSPLHF TGTGCCAGCCAACCAAGGGAGTCCTATAATTCACCCCTCCACTTT
many TRBJ1-5 TRBD1 TRBV28 CASSSGQGSQPQHF TGTGCCAGCAGTTCGGGACAGGGAAGTCAGCCCCAGCATTTT
. TRBJ1-5 . TRBV20-1 CSASLGVYSNQPQHF TGCAGTGCTAGTTTAGGGGTTTATAGCAATCAGCCCCAGCATTTT
many TRBJ1-5 . TRBV9 CASSVGPDNQPQHF TGTGCCAGCAGCGTGGGGCCGGACAATCAGCCCCAGCATTTT
few TRBJ1-3 . TRBV27 CASSLYSGNTIYF TGTGCCAGCAGTTTATACTCTGGAAACACCATATATTTT